Following are 32 T cell receptor beta chains from one sample sequenced in a study of response to subunit inactivated influenza vaccine. Each CDR3 protein gets one entry after TCRdb re-called the RT-PCR reads with MiXCR. In the table there are 150,000 or so distinct CDR3 sequences, approximately 10% of which are singletons. The sample was non-naive T cells sorted from PBMCs, taken about 40 days after vaccination. Every receptor here comes from a middle-aged man who received an inactivated influenza vaccine.

This clonotype came up a few times. V usage is TRBV28 and J usage is TRBJ2-1; the D gene is possibly TRBD2 (6 bases). The germline V gene encodes CDR1 MDHEN and CDR2 SYDVKM. This CDR3 comprises 17 residues. Trimming removed 2 bases from V and 1 base from J, with 15 bases in between. The CDR3 sequence is CASSLIVGGKSYNEQFF. For the CDR3, the DNA is TGTGCCAGCAGTTTAATCGTGGGCGGGAAGTCCTACAATGAGCAGTTCTTC. Combining the CDR3 with reference TRBV28 and TRBJ2-1 gives the whole variable domain DVKVTQSSRYLVKRTGEKVFLECVQDMDHENMFWYRQDPGLGLRLIYFSYDVKMKEKGDIPEGYSVSREKKERFSLILESASTNQTSMYLCASSLIVGGKSYNEQFFGPGTRLTVL.

This clonotype came up a few times. V and J are TRBV7-3 and TRBJ2-1; D is possibly TRBD2 (5 bases). Trimming removed 1 base from V and 5 bases from J, with 6 bases in between. The CDR3 is 13 residues long. Germline assignment: CDR1 SGHTA and CDR2 FQGTGA. The CDR3 coding sequence is TGTGCCAGCAGCTTAAAGCGGAACAATGAGCAGTTCTTC. Its translation: CASSLKRNNEQFF.

Only a few counts were recorded for this clonotype. V usage is TRBV7-9 and J usage is TRBJ2-7; 11 nucleotides line up with TRBD2. This CDR3 has 17 amino acids. V lost 1 base, J lost 3 bases, and 8 bases stayed unmatched. Germline CDR1 reads SEHNR; CDR2 reads FQNEAQ (reference sequence). The CDR3 DNA reads as TGTGCCAGCAGCTTAGTCCCAGGGACTAGCGGTTACTACGAGCAGTACTTC. Amino acid sequence: CASSLVPGTSGYYEQYF.

The chain has TRBV14 and TRBJ1-2; 8 bases match TRBD1. This CDR3 has 16 amino acids. Per germline, CDR1 SGHDN and CDR2 FVKESK. The J segment lost 4 bases and the V segment lost 4 bases, leaving 11 bases of the junction unmatched. CDR3 nucleotide sequence: TGTGCCAGCAGCCGCACCCAGGGGGCCTCGGGCTATGGCTACACCTTC. It encodes CASSRTQGASGYGYTF.

This clonotype was counted at least ten times. The chain joins TRBV20-1 to TRBJ2-3; 13 bases align to TRBD2. V was clipped by 3 bases and J by 0 bases; unmatched bases: 3. This CDR3 is built from 16 residues. Germline CDR1 is DFQATT and CDR2 is SNEGSKA (reference sequence). This chain's CDR3 is CSASGTSGTSTDTQYF. CDR3 coding DNA: TGCAGTGCTAGTGGGACTAGCGGGACTAGCACAGATACGCAGTATTTT.

The rearrangement uses TRBV20-1 and TRBJ2-3, with 9 nucleotides matching TRBD1. CDR1 and CDR2 (germline): DFQATT, SNEGSKA (reference sequence). There are 16 residues in the CDR3. V gave up 2 bases and J gave up 6 bases; unmatched junction bases: 12. CDR3 in amino acids: CSARPNRGPLGDTQYF. The CDR3 nucleotides read TGCAGTGCTAGACCCAACAGGGGGCCCTTGGGTGATACGCAGTATTTT.

The rearrangement uses TRBV6-1 and TRBJ2-7; D may be TRBD1 (5 bases). V lost 0 bases and J 2 bases, leaving 11 bases between the germline ends. The CDR3 sequence is 15 residues long. Germline assignment: CDR1 MNHNS and CDR2 SASEGT. The CDR3 reads CASSEAGAATYEQYF. As DNA, the CDR3 is TGTGCCAGCAGTGAAGCAGGGGCCGCCACCTACGAGCAGTACTTC.

This clonotype was detected a few times. The chain couples TRBV20-1 to TRBJ2-5; TRBD2 matches 12 bases. CDR1 and CDR2 (germline): DFQATT, SNEGSKA (reference sequence). V gave up 3 bases and J gave up 0 bases; unmatched junction bases: 5. The CDR3 contains 16 residues. The CDR3 DNA reads TGCAGTGCTAGGAAGCTAGCGGGGGGGTACCAAGAGACCCAGTACTTC. Protein product: CSARKLAGGYQETQYF.

This clonotype was seen a few times. V and J are TRBV28 and TRBJ1-1, with a possible D match to TRBD1 (5 bases). The CDR3 covers 13 residues. V lost 8 bases, J lost 3 bases, and 13 bases lay in between. CDR1 is MDHEN, CDR2 SYDVKM, per germline. Here the CDR3 DNA reads TGTGCCAGCTTTGTCGGGGGAGACACTGAAGCTTTCTTT. This codes for CASFVGGDTEAFF.

This chain connects TRBV12-5 to TRBJ2-3; 8 bases align to TRBD1. Per the germline V gene, CDR1 is LGHNT and CDR2 is FRNRAP. Trimming at V came to 6 bases and at J to 0 bases, leaving 2 bases not matched to a gene. The CDR3 loop spans 14 amino acids. The CDR3 DNA reads as TGTGCTAGTGGCCGGGACAGGAGCACAGATACGCAGTATTTT. Translated, it gives CASGRDRSTDTQYF.

The chain uses TRBV7-9 and TRBJ1-1; 10 bases fit TRBD1. The CDR3 contains 14 residues. Germline CDR1 and CDR2: SEHNR and FQNEAQ (reference sequence). Unmatched junction bases numbered 5, after V lost 5 bases and J lost 5 bases. The CDR3 DNA reads TGTGCCAGCAGCACCGGGACAGGGGTTACTGAAGCTTTCTTT. Residues: CASSTGTGVTEAFF.

The chain combines TRBV7-9 with TRBJ2-1, with D maybe TRBD2 (6 bases). Germline V gives CDR1 SEHNR, CDR2 FQNEAQ (reference sequence). Trimming took off 4 bases at V and 4 bases at J, with 11 bases between the two ends. The CDR3 consists of 14 residues. CDR3 in amino acids: CASSSRDLYNEQFF. DNA of the CDR3: TGTGCCAGCAGCTCCCGGGACTTATACAATGAGCAGTTCTTC.

This chain links TRBV2 with TRBJ2-5; the match to TRBD1 covers 9 bases. Trimming took 7 bases from V and 4 from J; bases not matched to a gene: 13. The germline V gene has CDR1 SNHLY and CDR2 FYNNEI. CDR3 size: 16 residues. The CDR3 bases are TGTGCCAGCACCTACTTCGGGACAGGGATTGGAGAGACCCAGTACTTC. This sequence encodes CASTYFGTGIGETQYF.

This clonotype was detected only a few times. This chain joins TRBV20-1 and TRBJ2-3; the D gene is possibly TRBD1 (5 bases). This CDR3 has 15 residues. Trimming took 0 bases from V and 4 from J, leaving 14 bases between them. Germline values: CDR1 DFQATT, CDR2 SNEGSKA (reference sequence). In nucleotides, the CDR3 is TGCAGTGCTAGAGATGGACATGGTGGTGCAGATACGCAGTATTTT. Its protein is CSARDGHGGADTQYF.

This clonotype was observed a handful of times. The chain couples TRBV25-1 to TRBJ2-7, with D tentatively TRBD1 (5 bases). Per the germline V gene, CDR1 is MGHDK and CDR2 is SYGVNS. This CDR3 spans 14 amino acids. Deletions cut 3 bases from V and 3 bases from J, with 12 bases between. For the CDR3, the DNA is TGTGCCAGCAGTGACAACCTCCAGGGCTACGAGCAGTACTTC. Residues: CASSDNLQGYEQYF.

This clonotype has only a few counts. This chain links TRBV4-2 with TRBJ2-4; D remains unclear. The CDR3 totals 16 residues. V gave up 0 bases and J gave up 6 bases, with 15 bases separating them. Germline lookup yields CDR1 LGHNA and CDR2 YNFKEQ. Here the CDR3 DNA reads TGTGCCAGCAGCCAAGACGTAGGCCCCCCGGGAAACATTCAGTACTTC. It is translated as CASSQDVGPPGNIQYF.

This clonotype was counted at least ten times. The V gene is TRBV18, the J gene TRBJ2-1; TRBD1 might be the D (5 bases). CDR3 size: 14 residues. The germline V and J ends were trimmed by 3 bases and 0 bases, with 6 bases remaining between them. CDR1 is KGHSH, CDR2 LQKENI, per germline. In nucleotides, the CDR3 is TGTGCCAGCTCACCGACAGACTCCTACAATGAGCAGTTCTTC. It codes for CASSPTDSYNEQFF.

This clonotype showed up many times. The chain uses TRBV10-2 and TRBJ2-7; possible D gene TRBD1, 6 bases. This CDR3 has 13 residues. V lost 1 base and J lost 7, with 11 bases in between. The germline gives CDR1 WSHSY, CDR2 SAAADI. The CDR3 sequence: CASSELGRGEQYF. CDR3 nucleotide sequence: TGCGCCAGCAGTGAGTTGGGCAGGGGTGAGCAGTACTTC.

This clonotype was counted at least ten times. The V call is TRBV29-1, the J call TRBJ2-2, with 8 bases matching TRBD1. V lost 3 bases and J lost 3; bases outside the gene matches: 3. The CDR3 is 14 residues long. Germline-derived CDR1 and CDR2 are SQVTM and ANQGSEA. The CDR3 region is CSVDAQGDTGELFF. The DNA for the CDR3 is TGCAGCGTTGACGCACAGGGGGACACCGGGGAGCTGTTTTTT.

This clonotype was observed many times. V is TRBV24-1 and J is TRBJ2-1; no reliable D call. Trimming left V 0 bases short and J 5 bases short, with 4 bases between. Per germline, CDR1 KGHDR and CDR2 SFDVKD. The CDR3 extends over 13 amino acids. Here the CDR3 DNA reads TGTGCCACCAGTGATTTGTGGAACAATGAGCAGTTCTTC. Protein: CATSDLWNNEQFF.

This clonotype was seen a few times. J is TRBJ2-7 and V is TRBV20-1, with 12 bases lining up with TRBD2. The CDR3 is 15 residues long. V shed 2 bases, J shed 7 bases, and the junction held 9 bases outside the gene matches. Germline lookup yields CDR1 DFQATT and CDR2 SNEGSKA (reference sequence). The CDR3 DNA is TGCAGTGCTAGATCCCTAGCGGGAGGGCCTCGGGAGCAGTACTTC. Translating it yields CSARSLAGGPREQYF.

This clonotype has more than one count but fewer than ten. This chain uses TRBV19 with TRBJ1-4; no reliable D call. From germline, CDR1 is LNHDA and CDR2 SQIVND (reference sequence). Trimming shortened V by 8 bases and J by 4 bases, and 11 bases separated the two germline ends. This CDR3 region has 13 residues. The CDR3 nucleotides read TGTGCCAGTGCCGACGGGAATAATGAAAAACTGTTTTTT. Its translation: CASADGNNEKLFF.

The chain uses TRBV29-1 and TRBJ2-2; no firm D call. With 8 bases removed from V and 3 bases from J, the gap between germline ends came to 7 bases. This CDR3 region has 11 residues. Germline V gene sequence: CDR1 SQVTM, CDR2 ANQGSEA. CDR3 residues: CSFRYTGELFF. In DNA form, the CDR3 reads TGCAGCTTTCGGTACACCGGGGAGCTGTTTTTT.

This clonotype was observed a few times. The chain links TRBV29-1 to TRBJ1-5, with 10 bases aligning to TRBD1. Germline lookup yields CDR1 SQVTM and CDR2 ANQGSEA. This CDR3 region has 14 residues. V lost 5 bases, J lost 5 bases, and 6 bases stayed unmatched. The CDR3 sequence is CSVSEGTGDQPQHF. In DNA form, the CDR3 reads TGCAGCGTTAGCGAGGGGACAGGGGATCAGCCCCAGCATTTT.

In its sample, this clonotype was seen many times. The chain uses TRBV5-1 and TRBJ2-3, with D possibly TRBD1 on 5 matching bases. Trimming took 4 bases from V and 3 from J, leaving 9 bases between them. CDR1 and CDR2 (germline): SGHRS, YFSETQ. CDR3 length: 13 residues. This CDR3 is CASSNRQTDTQYF. CDR3 nucleotides: TGCGCCAGCAGCAACCGACAGACAGATACGCAGTATTTT. Combining the CDR3 with reference TRBV5-1 and TRBJ2-3 gives the whole variable domain KAGVTQTPRYLIKTRGQQVTLSCSPISGHRSVSWYQQTPGQGLQFLFEYFSETQRNKGNFPGRFSGRQFSNSRSEMNVSTLELGDSALYLCASSNRQTDTQYFGPGTRLTVL.

V usage is TRBV20-1 and J usage is TRBJ1-1; 7 nucleotides line up with TRBD1. Germline assignment: CDR1 DFQATT and CDR2 SNEGSKA (reference sequence). The CDR3 length is 14 residues. V lost 5 bases, J lost 3 bases, and 9 bases stayed unmatched. CDR3 sequence (DNA): TGCAGTGCTCCTTTACAGGGGCGGTACACTGAAGCTTTCTTT. Translated, it gives CSAPLQGRYTEAFF.

The chain recombines TRBV28 with TRBJ1-6; D gene unclear. Between the trimmed V and J ends, which lost 3 bases and 0 bases, there was a span of 12 bases. Germline CDR1 is MDHEN and CDR2 is SYDVKM. This CDR3 has 17 amino acids. The CDR3 DNA reads as TGTGCCAGCAGTTTGGCGACGGTTAGCTCCTATAATTCACCCCTCCACTTT. It yields the protein CASSLATVSSYNSPLHF.

CDR3 sequence (DNA): TGTGCCAGCAGCTTAGGAAAGCGGGGGAGTACAGATACGCAGTATTTT. This gives the protein CASSLGKRGSTDTQYF. The rearrangement uses TRBV11-2 and TRBJ2-3; 8 bases align to TRBD2. Per germline, CDR1 SGHAT and CDR2 FQNNGV. After removal of 1 base from V and 3 bases from J, the junction contained 6 bases not matched to a gene. There are 16 residues in the CDR3.

This clonotype was seen a handful of times. This chain joins TRBV30 and TRBJ2-7; a possible D gene is TRBD1 (5 bases). This CDR3 has 13 amino acids. Germline V gene data show CDR1 as GTSNPN and CDR2 as SVGIG (reference sequence). V was pared by 4 bases and J by 7 bases, with 17 bases between. CDR3 sequence: CAWTRVGAWEQYF. The CDR3 DNA sequence: TGTGCCTGGACCCGAGTAGGGGCGTGGGAGCAGTACTTC.

The gene calls are TRBV3-1 and TRBJ2-5, with no clear D. There are 15 residues in the CDR3. V was cut by 0 bases and J by 0 bases, with 8 bases left in between. Germline lookup yields CDR1 LGHDT and CDR2 YNNKEL (reference sequence). The CDR3 DNA is TGTGCCAGCAGCCAAGATACAGAGTACCAAGAGACCCAGTACTTC. Translating it yields CASSQDTEYQETQYF.

In its sample, this clonotype was seen a few times. The chain carries TRBV11-2 and TRBJ2-1, with a possible D match to TRBD1 (5 bases). This CDR3 has 16 residues. The germline V gene has CDR1 SGHAT and CDR2 FQNNGV. With 7 bases removed from V and 1 base from J, the gap between germline ends came to 17 bases. In DNA form, the CDR3 reads TGTGCCAGCACCCACGTAAACAGGCGATCCTACAATGAGCAGTTCTTC. Protein: CASTHVNRRSYNEQFF.

This clonotype came up many times. V gene TRBV6-5 combines with J gene TRBJ2-7; TRBD1 is a possible D gene (6 bases). The V gene lost 5 bases and the J gene lost 6 bases, with 11 bases spanning the gap. The CDR3 extends over 12 amino acids. Germline V gives CDR1 MNHEY, CDR2 SVGAGI. CDR3 nucleotide sequence: TGTGCCAGCAGTCCAGGGGTTGGCGAGCAGTACTTC. This gives the protein CASSPGVGEQYF.